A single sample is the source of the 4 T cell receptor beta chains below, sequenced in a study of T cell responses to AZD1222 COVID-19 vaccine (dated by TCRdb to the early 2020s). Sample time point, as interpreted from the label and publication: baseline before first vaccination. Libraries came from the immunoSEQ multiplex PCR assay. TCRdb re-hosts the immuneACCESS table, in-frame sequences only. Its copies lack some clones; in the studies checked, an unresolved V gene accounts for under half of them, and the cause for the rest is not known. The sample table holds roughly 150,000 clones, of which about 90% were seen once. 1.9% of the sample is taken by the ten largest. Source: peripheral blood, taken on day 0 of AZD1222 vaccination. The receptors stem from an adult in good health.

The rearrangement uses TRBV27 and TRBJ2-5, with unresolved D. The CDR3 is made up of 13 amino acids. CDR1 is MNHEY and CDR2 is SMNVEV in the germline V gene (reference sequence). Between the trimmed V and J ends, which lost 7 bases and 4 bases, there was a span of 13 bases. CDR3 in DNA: TGTGCCAGCACCTTAAGGCTCGGAGAGACCCAGTACTTC. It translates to CASTLRLGETQYF.

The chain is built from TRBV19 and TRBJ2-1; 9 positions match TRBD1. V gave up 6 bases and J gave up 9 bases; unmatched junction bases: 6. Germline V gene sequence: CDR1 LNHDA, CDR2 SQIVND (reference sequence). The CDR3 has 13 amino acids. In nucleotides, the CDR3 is TGTGCCAGTAGGGGGACAGGGTCGGGTGAGCAGTTCTTC. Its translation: CASRGTGSGEQFF.

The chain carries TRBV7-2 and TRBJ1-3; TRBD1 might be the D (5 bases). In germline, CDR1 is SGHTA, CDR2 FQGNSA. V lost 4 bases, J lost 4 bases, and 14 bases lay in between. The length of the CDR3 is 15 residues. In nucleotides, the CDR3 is TGTGCCAGCAGCTCCAGCAGGGTGAGCGGAAACACCATATATTTT. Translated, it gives CASSSSRVSGNTIYF.

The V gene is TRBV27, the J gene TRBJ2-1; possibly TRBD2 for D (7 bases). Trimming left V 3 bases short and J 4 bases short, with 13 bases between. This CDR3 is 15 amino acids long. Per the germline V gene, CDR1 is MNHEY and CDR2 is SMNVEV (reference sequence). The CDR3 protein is CASSFGGLGYNEQFF. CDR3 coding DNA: TGTGCCAGCAGTTTCGGGGGGCTGGGTTACAATGAGCAGTTCTTC.